This TCR beta chain was profiled in a study of CD8+CD57+ T cells in acquired aplastic anemia. Profiling that covered TCR beta VDJ and CDR3 relied on genomic DNA as its template. MiXCR, applied by TCRdb to the reads, yields one record per CDR3 protein. The sample includes around 250,000 distinct CDR3 sequences, 82% of them seen just once. In this sample, this clonotype turned up once. At one end, the junction sequence differs from germline, possibly due to a read error. CD8+CD57+ cell expansion had been shown by flow cytometry in patients chosen for sequencing. CDR3 length equals 14 residues. Germline V gene lookup returns CDR1 MNHEY and CDR2 SVGAGI.

The source is a human donor with aplastic anemia. The J gene is TRBJ2-3, the V gene TRBV6-5, with 7 bases aligning to TRBD2. Sample: sorted CD4+, CD8+, or CD8+CD57+ T cells (not recorded which) from PBMCs. In DNA, the CDR3 is TGTGCCTGCAGCCGGGGGGAAGGCACAGATACGCAGTATTTT. Amino acids: CACSRGEGTDTQYF.